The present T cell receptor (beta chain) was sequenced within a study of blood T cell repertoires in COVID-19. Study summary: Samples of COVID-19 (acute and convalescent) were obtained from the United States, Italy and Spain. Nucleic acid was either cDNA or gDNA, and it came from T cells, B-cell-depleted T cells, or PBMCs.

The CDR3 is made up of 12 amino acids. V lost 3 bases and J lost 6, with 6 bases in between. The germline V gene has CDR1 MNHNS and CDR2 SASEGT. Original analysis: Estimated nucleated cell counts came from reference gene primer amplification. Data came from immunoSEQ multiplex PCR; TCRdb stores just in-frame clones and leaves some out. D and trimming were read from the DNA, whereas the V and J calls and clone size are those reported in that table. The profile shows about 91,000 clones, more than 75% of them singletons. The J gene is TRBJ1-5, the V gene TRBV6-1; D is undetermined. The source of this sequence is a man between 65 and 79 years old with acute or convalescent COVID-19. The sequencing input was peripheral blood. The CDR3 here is CASSDLVQPQHF. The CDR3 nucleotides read TGTGCCAGCAGTGATTTAGTTCAGCCCCAGCATTTT.